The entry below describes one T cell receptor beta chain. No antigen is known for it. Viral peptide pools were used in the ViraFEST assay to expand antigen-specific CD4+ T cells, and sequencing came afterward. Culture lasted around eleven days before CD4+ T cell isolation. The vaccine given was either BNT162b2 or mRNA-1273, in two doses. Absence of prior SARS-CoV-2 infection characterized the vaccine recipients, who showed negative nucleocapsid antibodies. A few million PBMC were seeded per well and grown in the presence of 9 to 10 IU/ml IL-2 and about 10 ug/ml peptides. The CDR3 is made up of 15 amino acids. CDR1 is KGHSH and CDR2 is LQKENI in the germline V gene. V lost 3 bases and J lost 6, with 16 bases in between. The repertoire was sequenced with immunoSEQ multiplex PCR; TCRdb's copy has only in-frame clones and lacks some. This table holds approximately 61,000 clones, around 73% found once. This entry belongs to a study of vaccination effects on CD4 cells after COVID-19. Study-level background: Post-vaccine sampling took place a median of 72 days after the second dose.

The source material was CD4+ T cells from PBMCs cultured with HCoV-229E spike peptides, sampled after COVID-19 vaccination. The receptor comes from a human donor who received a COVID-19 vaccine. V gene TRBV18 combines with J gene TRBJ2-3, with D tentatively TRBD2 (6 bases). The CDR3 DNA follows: TGTGCCAGCTCACCCCGGGGGTCCCCGCCCGATACGCAGTATTTT. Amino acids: CASSPRGSPPDTQYF.